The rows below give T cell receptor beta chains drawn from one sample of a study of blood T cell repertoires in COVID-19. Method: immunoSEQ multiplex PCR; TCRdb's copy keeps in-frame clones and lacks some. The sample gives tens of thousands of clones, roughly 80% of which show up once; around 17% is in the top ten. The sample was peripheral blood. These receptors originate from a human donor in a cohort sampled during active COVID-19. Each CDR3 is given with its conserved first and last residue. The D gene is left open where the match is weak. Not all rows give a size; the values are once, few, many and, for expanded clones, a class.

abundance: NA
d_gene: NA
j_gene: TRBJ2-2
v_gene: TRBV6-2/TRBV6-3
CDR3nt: TGTGCCAGCAGTTACCTAGGGGAGCTGTTTTTT
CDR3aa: CASSYLGELFF

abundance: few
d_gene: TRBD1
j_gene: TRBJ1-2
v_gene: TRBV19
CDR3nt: TGTGCCAGTAGTGCCCCGGGACAGGGGTTAGGTGGCTACACCTTC
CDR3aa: CASSAPGQGLGGYTF

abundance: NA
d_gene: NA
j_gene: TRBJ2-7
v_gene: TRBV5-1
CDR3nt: TGCGCCAGCAGCTCCCCGGACAGAGAATACGAGCAGTACTTC
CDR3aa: CASSSPDREYEQYF

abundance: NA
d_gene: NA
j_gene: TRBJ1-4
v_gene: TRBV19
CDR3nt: TGTGCCAGTAGTATCCGGGGAGTAAGGGAAAAACTGTTTTTT
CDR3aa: CASSIRGVREKLFF

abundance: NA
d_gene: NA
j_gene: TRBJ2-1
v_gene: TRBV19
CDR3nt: TGTGCCAGTGGTACCCGGGACACCCTCAGTTATAATGAGCAGTTCTTC
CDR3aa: CASGTRDTLSYNEQFF

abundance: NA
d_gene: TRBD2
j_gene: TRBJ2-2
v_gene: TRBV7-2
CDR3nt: TGTGCCAGCAGCTTATGGGGTAGCGGGAGGAACACCGGGGAGCTGTTTTTT
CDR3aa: CASSLWGSGRNTGELFF

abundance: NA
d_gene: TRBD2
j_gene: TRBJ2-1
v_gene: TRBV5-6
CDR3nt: TGTGCCAGCAGCGCCCCCGGACTAGCGGGACTGAACAATGAGCAGTTCTTC
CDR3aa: CASSAPGLAGLNNEQFF

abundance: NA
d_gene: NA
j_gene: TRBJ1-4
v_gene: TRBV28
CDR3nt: TGTGCCAGCAGTTCATCAGGGAAAGGTTTGGAAAAACTGTTTTTT
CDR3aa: CASSSSGKGLEKLFF

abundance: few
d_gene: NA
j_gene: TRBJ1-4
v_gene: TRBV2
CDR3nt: TGTGCCAGCAGAACCACAGCCTCCACTAATGAAAAACTGTTTTTT
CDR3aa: CASRTTASTNEKLFF

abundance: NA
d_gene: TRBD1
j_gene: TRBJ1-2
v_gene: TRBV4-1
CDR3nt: TGCGCCAGCAGCAATACGGACAGGGAGGGCCGTGGCTACACCTTC
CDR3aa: CASSNTDREGRGYTF

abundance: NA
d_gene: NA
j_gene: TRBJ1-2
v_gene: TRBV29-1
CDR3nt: TGCAGCGTTGCAGAAAGGGCGGGTGGCTACACCTTC
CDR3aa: CSVAERAGGYTF

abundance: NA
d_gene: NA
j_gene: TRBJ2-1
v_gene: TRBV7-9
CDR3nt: TGTGCCAGCAGCCAGAGGCTGGCGGATGAGCAGTTCTTC
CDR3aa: CASSQRLADEQFF

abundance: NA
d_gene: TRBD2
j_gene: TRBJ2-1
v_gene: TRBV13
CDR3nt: TGTGCCAGCAGTCAGGGGACTAGCAATGAGCAGTTCTTC
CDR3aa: CASSQGTSNEQFF

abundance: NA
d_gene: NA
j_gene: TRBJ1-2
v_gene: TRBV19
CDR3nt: TGTGCCAGTAGTATGGACAAGGTCGTCCCTGGCTACACCTTC
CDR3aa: CASSMDKVVPGYTF

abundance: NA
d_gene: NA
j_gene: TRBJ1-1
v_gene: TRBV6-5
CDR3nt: TGTGCCAGCAGCGCCGCGGTTAGGACTGAAGCTTTCTTT
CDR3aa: CASSAAVRTEAFF

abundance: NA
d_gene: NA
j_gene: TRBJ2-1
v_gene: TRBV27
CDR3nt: TGTGCCAGCAGCCCAAGGGGGTATGCGCGGGAGACCTACAATGAGCAGTTCTTC
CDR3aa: CASSPRGYARETYNEQFF

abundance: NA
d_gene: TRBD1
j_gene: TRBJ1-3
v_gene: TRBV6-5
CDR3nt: TGTGCCAGCAATACAGGGGAGAGTGGAAACACCATATATTTT
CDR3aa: CASNTGESGNTIYF

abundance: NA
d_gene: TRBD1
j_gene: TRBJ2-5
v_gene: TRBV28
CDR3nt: TGTGCCAGCAGCTCGGACAGGGAAAGAATAGAGACCCAGTACTTC
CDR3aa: CASSSDRERIETQYF

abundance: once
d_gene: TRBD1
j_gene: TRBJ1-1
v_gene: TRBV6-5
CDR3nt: TGTGCCAGCTCAAAGACAGGGGAGAACACTGAAGCTTTCTTT
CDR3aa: CASSKTGENTEAFF

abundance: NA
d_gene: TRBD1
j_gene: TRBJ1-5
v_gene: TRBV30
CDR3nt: TGTGCCTGGGGCAACCCAAGACAGGGTGTTAATCAGCCCCAGCATTTT
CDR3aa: CAWGNPRQGVNQPQHF

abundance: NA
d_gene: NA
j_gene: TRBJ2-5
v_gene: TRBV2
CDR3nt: TGTGCCAGCAGCCCGGCTTGGCGGGGAGAGACCCAGTACTTC
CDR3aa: CASSPAWRGETQYF

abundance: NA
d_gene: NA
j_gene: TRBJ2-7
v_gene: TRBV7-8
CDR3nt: TGTGCCAGCAGCTCCGACTACTACGAGCAGTACTTC
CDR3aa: CASSSDYYEQYF

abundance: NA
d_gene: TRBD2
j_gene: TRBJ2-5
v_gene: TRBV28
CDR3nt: TGTGCCAGCAGGGAATCTAGCGGTGGGGAGACCCAGTACTTC
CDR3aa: CASRESSGGETQYF

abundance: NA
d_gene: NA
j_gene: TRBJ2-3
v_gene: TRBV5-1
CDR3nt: TGCGCCAGCAGCCGAAGGGGCGGGGACACAGATACGCAGTATTTT
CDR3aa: CASSRRGGDTDTQYF

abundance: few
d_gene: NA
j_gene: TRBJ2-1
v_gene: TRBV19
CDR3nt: TGTGCCAGTAGTATCCCGACCTTTCGGGACAATGAGCAGTTCTTC
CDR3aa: CASSIPTFRDNEQFF

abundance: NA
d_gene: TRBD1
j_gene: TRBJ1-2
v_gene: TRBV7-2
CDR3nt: TGTGCCAGCAGCCGGACCGGACAGGCCTATGGCTACACCTTC
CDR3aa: CASSRTGQAYGYTF

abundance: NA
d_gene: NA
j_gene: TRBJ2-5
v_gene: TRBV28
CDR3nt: TGTGCCAGCAGAGGGACTCTAGAGATAGAGACCCAGTACTTC
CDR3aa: CASRGTLEIETQYF

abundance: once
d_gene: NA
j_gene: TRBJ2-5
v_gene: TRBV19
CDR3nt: TGTGCCAGTAGTGACCATCGGGGAGAGACCCAGTACTTC
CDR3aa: CASSDHRGETQYF

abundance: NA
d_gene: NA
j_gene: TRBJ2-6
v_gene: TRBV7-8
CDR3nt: TGTGCCAGCAGCCTCACGCTAGCGGGGGCCAACGTCCTGACTTTC
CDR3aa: CASSLTLAGANVLTF

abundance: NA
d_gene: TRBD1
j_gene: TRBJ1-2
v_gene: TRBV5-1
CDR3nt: TGCGCCAGCAGCCGGGACAGGGGATCCTATGGCTACACCTTC
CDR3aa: CASSRDRGSYGYTF

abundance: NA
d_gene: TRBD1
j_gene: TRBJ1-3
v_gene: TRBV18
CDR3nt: TGTGCCACCAATACAGGGGAAGGCACCATATATTTT
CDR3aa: CATNTGEGTIYF

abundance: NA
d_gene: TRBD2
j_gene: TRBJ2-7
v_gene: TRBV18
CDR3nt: TGTGCCAGCTCACCACCCGGGACTAACCTACGAGTGCAGTACTTC
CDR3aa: CASSPPGTNLRVQYF

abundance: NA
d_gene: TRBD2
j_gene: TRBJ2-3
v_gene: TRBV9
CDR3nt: TGTGCCAGCAGCCCCGGACTAGCGGGAGGGCGCGCAGATACGCAGTATTTT
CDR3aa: CASSPGLAGGRADTQYF

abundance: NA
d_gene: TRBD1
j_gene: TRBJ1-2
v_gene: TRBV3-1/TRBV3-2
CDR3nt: TGTGCCAGCAGCCAAGTGACAGGGGGCTATGGCTACACCTTC
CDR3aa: CASSQVTGGYGYTF

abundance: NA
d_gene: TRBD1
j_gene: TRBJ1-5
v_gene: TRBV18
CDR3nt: TGTGCCAGCTCCCGTGGGACAGACGTTTATCAGCCCCAGCATTTT
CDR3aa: CASSRGTDVYQPQHF

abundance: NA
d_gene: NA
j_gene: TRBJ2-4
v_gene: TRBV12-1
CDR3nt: TGTGCCAGCAGCTTTGCCGGACTAGCGGGAGGGCCGTGGAGCAAAAACATTCAGTACTTC
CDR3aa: CASSFAGLAGGPWSKNIQYF

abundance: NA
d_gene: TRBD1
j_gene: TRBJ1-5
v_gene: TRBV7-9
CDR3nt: TGTGCCAGCAGCCCAGGACAGGATCAGCCCCAGCATTTT
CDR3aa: CASSPGQDQPQHF

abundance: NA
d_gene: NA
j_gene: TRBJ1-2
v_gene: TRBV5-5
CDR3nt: TGTGCCAGCAGCTTGTCCCCAGGAAACTATGGCTACACCTTC
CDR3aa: CASSLSPGNYGYTF

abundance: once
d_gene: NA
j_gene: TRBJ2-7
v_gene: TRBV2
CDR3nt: TGTGCCAGCAGTGTGGGGACACAAACCTACGAGCAGTACTTC
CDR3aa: CASSVGTQTYEQYF

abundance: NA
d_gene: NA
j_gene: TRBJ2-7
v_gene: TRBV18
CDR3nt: TGTGCCAGCGCCCTACAGAGCTCCTACGAGCAGTACTTC
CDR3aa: CASALQSSYEQYF

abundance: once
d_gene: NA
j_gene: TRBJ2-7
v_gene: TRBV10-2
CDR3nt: TGCGCCAGCAGTTCCACTAGCTCCTACGAGCAGTACTTC
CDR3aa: CASSSTSSYEQYF

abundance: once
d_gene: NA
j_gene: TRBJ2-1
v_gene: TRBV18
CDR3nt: TGTGCCAGCTCCCCTAGGGGGATCTCCTACAATGAGCAGTTCTTC
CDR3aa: CASSPRGISYNEQFF

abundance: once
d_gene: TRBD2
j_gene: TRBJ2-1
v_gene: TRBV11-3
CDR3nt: TGTGCCAGCAGCCGCGGGGGGTCCTACAATGAGCAGTTCTTC
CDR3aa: CASSRGGSYNEQFF

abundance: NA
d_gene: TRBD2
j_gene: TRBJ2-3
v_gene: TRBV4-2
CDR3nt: TGTGCCAGCAGCAATAGCGGGGGCACAGATACGCAGTATTTT
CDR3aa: CASSNSGGTDTQYF

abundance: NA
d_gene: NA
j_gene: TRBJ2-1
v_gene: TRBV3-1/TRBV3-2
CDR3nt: TGTGCCAGCAGCCTTAGAGAGTCCTACAATGAGCAGTTCTTC
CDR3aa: CASSLRESYNEQFF

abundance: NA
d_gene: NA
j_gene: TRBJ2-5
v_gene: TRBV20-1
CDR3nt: TGCAGTGCTAGTCGCGTTGGGGGCACGGAGACCCAGTACTTC
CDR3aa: CSASRVGGTETQYF

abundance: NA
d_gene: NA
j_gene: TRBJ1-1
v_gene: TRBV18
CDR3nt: TGTGCCAGCTCACCAAGCGCAGCGGCGAACACTGAAGCTTTCTTT
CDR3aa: CASSPSAAANTEAFF

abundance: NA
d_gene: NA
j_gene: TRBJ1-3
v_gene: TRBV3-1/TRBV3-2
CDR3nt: TGTGCCAGCAGCCAAGGGGGGCGAGGAAACACCATATATTTT
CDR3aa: CASSQGGRGNTIYF

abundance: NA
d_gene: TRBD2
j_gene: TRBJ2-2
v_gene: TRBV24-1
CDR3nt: TGTGCCACCAGTGGCCTAGCGGGGTCCGGGGAGCTGTTTTTT
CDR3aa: CATSGLAGSGELFF

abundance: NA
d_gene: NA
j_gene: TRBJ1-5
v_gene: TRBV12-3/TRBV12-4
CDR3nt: TGTGCCAGCAGATTACAGGTGAATCAGCCCCAGCATTTT
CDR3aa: CASRLQVNQPQHF

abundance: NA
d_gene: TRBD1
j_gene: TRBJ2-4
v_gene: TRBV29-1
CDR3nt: TGCAGCGTTAAGGGACAGGGAAGCATTCAGTACTTC
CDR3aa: CSVKGQGSIQYF

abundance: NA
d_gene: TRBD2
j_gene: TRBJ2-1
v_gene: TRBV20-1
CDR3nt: TGCAGTGCTAGTAGCGGGACCGCCTACAATGAGCAGTTCTTC
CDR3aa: CSASSGTAYNEQFF